A selection of T cell receptor beta chains follows, all from one sample in a study of T cell repertoires in cytomegalovirus infection. No antigen is known for these receptors. TCRdb redid the calling of the reads with MiXCR, one entry per CDR3 protein. The table includes around 300,000 distinct CDR3 sequences, roughly 21% detected once. The source was cultured PBMCs, collected from culture after CMV antigen stimulation. These receptors originate from a human donor in good health (CMV status not recorded). Some clones in this sample may be carry-over from other donors' samples. The CDR3 runs from the conserved cysteine through the conserved F or W. The D gene is left open where the match is weak. Only part of the rows carry a size: once, few, many, or a class if the clone is expanded.

d_call	clone_size	j_call	v_call	cdr3_length	cdr3_aa	cdr3_nt
NA	NA	TRBJ2-2	TRBV6-1	16	CASSEIALAFAGELFF	TGTGCCAGCAGTGAAATTGCTCTAGCGTTCGCCGGGGAGCTGTTTTTT
TRBD2	many	TRBJ2-3	TRBV6-2/TRBV6-3	15	CASTLPSSGADTQYF	TGTGCCAGCACCCTCCCGTCTAGCGGGGCAGATACGCAGTATTTT
NA	few	TRBJ2-7	TRBV19	17	CASSMRVTQMKDYEQYF	TGTGCCAGTAGTATGAGGGTCACCCAGATGAAAGACTACGAGCAGTACTTC
TRBD2	few	TRBJ2-1	TRBV14	16	CASSQGLAGTYNEQFF	TGTGCCAGCAGCCAGGGACTAGCGGGAACCTACAATGAGCAGTTCTTC
TRBD2	many	TRBJ2-1	TRBV7-2	16	CASSLDRTSGSNEQFF	TGTGCCAGCAGCTTAGATCGGACTAGCGGGAGTAATGAGCAGTTCTTC
NA	many	TRBJ1-1	TRBV6-1	15	CASSEFPRDPHEAFF	TGTGCCAGCAGTGAATTTCCTCGGGACCCCCATGAAGCTTTCTTT
NA	many	TRBJ2-1	TRBV7-2	13	CASSLAAYNEQFF	TGTGCCAGCAGCTTGGCGGCCTACAATGAGCAGTTCTTC
TRBD2	few	TRBJ2-5	TRBV4-1	16	CASSQTTGTISETQYF	TGCGCCAGCAGCCAAACAACCGGGACTATAAGTGAGACCCAGTACTTC
TRBD1	NA	TRBJ2-5	TRBV28	14	CASSNGQGEETQYF	TGTGCCAGCAGTAACGGACAGGGAGAAGAGACCCAGTACTTC
TRBD2	few	TRBJ2-7	TRBV6-2/TRBV6-3	14	CASSASGSPHEQYF	TGTGCCAGCAGCGCTAGCGGGAGCCCCCACGAGCAGTACTTC
TRBD2	NA	TRBJ2-1	TRBV19	17	CASSIDRLAGVNNEQFF	TGTGCCAGTAGTATCGACAGACTAGCGGGAGTCAACAATGAGCAGTTCTTC
TRBD2	many	TRBJ2-1	TRBV7-2	15	CASSSGLAGGDEQFF	TGTGCCAGCAGCTCGGGACTAGCGGGAGGGGATGAGCAGTTCTTC
TRBD1	NA	TRBJ1-5	TRBV24-1	14	CATSAATGVQPQHF	TGTGCCACCAGTGCGGCGACAGGGGTACAGCCCCAGCATTTT
TRBD2	NA	TRBJ2-3	TRBV7-9	15	CASSPLAGFTDTQYF	TGTGCCAGCAGCCCACTAGCGGGGTTCACAGATACGCAGTATTTT
NA	many	TRBJ2-7	TRBV28	12	CASSFSRYEQYF	TGTGCCAGCAGTTTTTCTAGGTACGAGCAGTACTTC
NA	NA	TRBJ1-1	TRBV19	14	CASAVGRANTEAFF	TGTGCCAGTGCGGTAGGGCGGGCGAACACTGAAGCTTTCTTT
NA	many	TRBJ2-3	TRBV7-2	15	CASSLIGSSADTQYF	TGTGCCAGCAGCTTAATTGGGAGTAGCGCAGATACGCAGTATTTT
NA	NA	TRBJ2-1	TRBV11-2	14	CASSVPGPTNEQFF	TGTGCCAGCAGCGTACCCGGGCCTACGAATGAGCAGTTCTTC
NA	many	TRBJ2-1	TRBV7-9	16	CASSPPVAGNRYEQFF	TGTGCCAGCAGCCCCCCGGTGGCGGGCAATCGATATGAGCAGTTCTTC
TRBD2	NA	TRBJ2-3	TRBV12-3/TRBV12-4	18	CASSDYPTSGTSTDTQYF	TGTGCCAGCTCCGACTACCCGACTAGCGGGACTAGCACAGATACGCAGTATTTT
NA	NA	TRBJ1-2	TRBV27	14	CASAMSGQKYGYTF	TGTGCCAGCGCTATGTCCGGACAGAAGTATGGCTACACCTTC
NA	many	TRBJ1-5	TRBV19	15	CASSISHASNQPQHF	TGTGCCAGTAGTATTAGTCACGCTAGCAATCAGCCCCAGCATTTT